Sequencing of this T cell receptor beta chain was carried out in a study of beta chain features in type 1 diabetes. Study results and caveats: In every one of the four CD4+ subsets, TCRB CDR3s were moderately but significantly shorter in Type 1 diabetes patients.

Details on this clone: Its antigen is still unknown.

Since all of the isolated RNA was reverse transcribed, expressed TCRB transcripts were what got sequenced. TCRdb's table, derived via immunoSEQ multiplex PCR, lists solely in-frame clones and lacks some. The table shows around 250,000 clones, with approximately 15% occurring only once. Germline CDR1 SGHRS, CDR2 YFSETQ. With 0 bases removed from V and 3 bases from J, the gap between germline ends came to 10 bases. CDR3 length: 15 residues. Sequencing was carried out using naive CD4+ T cells from blood. The receptor's source is a man aged 25-45 years with type 1 diabetes. The chain recombines TRBV5-1 with TRBJ1-5; possible D gene TRBD1, 5 bases. In DNA form, the CDR3 reads TGCGCCAGCAGCTTGGGGCAGGGTGACAATCAGCCCCAGCATTTT. Its protein is CASSLGQGDNQPQHF. The full variable domain, rest sourced from reference TRBV5-1 and TRBJ1-5, is KAGVTQTPRYLIKTRGQQVTLSCSPISGHRSVSWYQQTPGQGLQFLFEYFSETQRNKGNFPGRFSGRQFSNSRSEMNVSTLELGDSALYLCASSLGQGDNQPQHFGDGTRLSIL.